This is a list of T cell receptor beta chains from one sample in a study of shared clonotypes between healthy human individuals. Some clones are missing from TCRdb's copy, which holds only in-frame ones; the method was immunoSEQ multiplex PCR. The table records about 380,000 clones, around 96% of them present only once. The specimen was memory CD8+ T cells sorted from blood. These receptors all come from a man aged 30 to 45 in good health. CDR3s include the opening cysteine and the closing phenylalanine or tryptophan. The D gene is left open where the match is weak. Expanded clones are given a class, and other clones once, few, many or no size at all.

d_call	j_call	v_call	clone_size	cdr3_aa	cdr3_nt
-	TRBJ2-1	TRBV7-9	-	CASSLASGFLNEQFF	TGTGCCAGCAGCTTAGCTAGCGGTTTCCTCAATGAGCAGTTCTTC
-	TRBJ1-1	TRBV28	-	CASSAPGDTEAFF	TGTGCCAGCAGTGCACCAGGGGACACTGAAGCTTTCTTT
-	TRBJ1-4	TRBV7-9	-	CASSLALGLGEKLFF	TGTGCCAGCAGCTTAGCGCTAGGGCTCGGCGAGAAACTGTTTTTT
-	TRBJ2-1	TRBV28	-	CASGRQDLHEQFF	TGTGCCAGCGGGAGACAAGACCTCCATGAGCAGTTCTTC
-	TRBJ2-7	TRBV5-1	once	CASSPRTTSYEQYF	TGCGCCAGCAGCCCAAGGACTACCAGCTACGAGCAGTACTTC
TRBD1	TRBJ1-6	TRBV6-5	-	CASSYLDRGSSPLHF	TGTGCCAGCAGTTATCTGGACAGGGGCAGTTCACCCCTCCACTTT
-	TRBJ2-1	TRBV5-1	-	CASSLAPTAQYNEQFF	TGCGCCAGCAGCTTGGCTCCTACAGCCCAGTACAATGAGCAGTTCTTC
TRBD2	TRBJ2-1	TRBV7-6	-	CASTAGELNEQFF	TGTGCCAGCACAGCGGGAGAGTTGAATGAGCAGTTCTTC
TRBD1	TRBJ1-5	TRBV30	-	CAWDRDSQPQHF	TGTGCCTGGGACAGGGATAGTCAGCCCCAGCATTTT
-	TRBJ2-1	TRBV6-5	-	CASSYFIGVDEQFF	TGTGCCAGCAGTTACTTTATCGGCGTGGATGAGCAGTTCTTC
TRBD1	TRBJ1-2	TRBV29-1	-	CSVVVRGRFDGYTF	TGCAGCGTTGTTGTTAGGGGGCGGTTCGATGGCTACACCTTC
-	TRBJ1-3	TRBV14	-	CASRDSSGNTIYF	TGTGCCAGCAGGGACAGCTCTGGAAACACCATATATTTT
-	TRBJ1-4	TRBV2	once	CASSRRGDNEKLFF	TGTGCCAGCAGTCGAAGGGGGGACAATGAAAAACTGTTTTTT
TRBD2	TRBJ2-7	TRBV5-1	-	CASSIAGPGAYEQYF	TGCGCCAGCAGCATAGCGGGACCAGGGGCCTACGAGCAGTACTTC
-	TRBJ1-1	TRBV2	-	CASADLGVDTEAFF	TGTGCCAGCGCGGATTTAGGGGTGGACACTGAAGCTTTCTTT
-	TRBJ2-2	TRBV7-9	-	CASSPPGGENTGELFF	TGTGCCAGCAGCCCTCCAGGGGGGGAGAACACCGGGGAGCTGTTTTTT
-	TRBJ1-3	TRBV4-1	-	CASSRGVTPHLSGNTIYF	TGCGCCAGCAGCCGAGGGGTGACTCCCCACCTCTCTGGAAACACCATATATTTT
TRBD2	TRBJ2-3	TRBV4-1	-	CASSPPTSGSADTQYF	TGCGCCAGCAGCCCCCCGACTAGCGGGAGTGCAGATACGCAGTATTTT
-	TRBJ2-1	TRBV27	-	CASSLIGHNEQFF	TGTGCCAGCAGTTTGATAGGACACAATGAGCAGTTCTTC
-	TRBJ2-3	TRBV6-6	-	CASSYRVPDTQYF	TGTGCCAGCAGTTACAGGGTCCCAGATACGCAGTATTTT
-	TRBJ2-7	TRBV10-1	-	CASSAGAYEQYF	TGCGCCAGCAGTGCGGGAGCCTACGAGCAGTACTTT
TRBD1	TRBJ1-3	TRBV2	-	CASSTGGGNTIYF	TGTGCCAGCAGCACAGGGGGTGGAAACACCATATATTTT
-	TRBJ1-5	TRBV5-4	-	CASSYGPHQTNQPQHF	TGTGCCAGCAGCTACGGGCCTCACCAGACCAATCAGCCCCAGCATTTT
-	TRBJ2-7	TRBV11-2	once	CASGSAVEQYF	TGTGCCAGTGGTAGTGCCGTCGAGCAGTACTTC
TRBD1	TRBJ1-1	TRBV18	-	CASSQGAGTEAFF	TGTGCCAGCTCGCAGGGGGCGGGAACTGAAGCTTTCTTT
-	TRBJ1-5	TRBV27	-	CASSLCQPQHF	TGTGCCAGCAGTTTATGTCAGCCCCAGCATTTT
TRBD2	TRBJ2-3	TRBV7-6	-	CASSSGLAGFTDTQYF	TGTGCCAGCAGTTCCGGACTAGCGGGGTTCACAGATACGCAGTATTTT
TRBD2	TRBJ2-3	TRBV5-6	-	CASSLRSSGRADTQYF	TGTGCCAGCAGCTTGAGGTCTAGCGGGAGAGCAGATACGCAGTATTTT
-	TRBJ2-6	TRBV19	once	CASSVVSGANVLTF	TGTGCCAGTAGTGTAGTATCTGGGGCCAACGTCCTGACTTTC
TRBD2	TRBJ2-7	TRBV4-1	once	CASSQDESGRGEQYF	TGCGCCAGCAGCCAAGATGAAAGCGGGAGGGGCGAGCAGTACTTC
TRBD2	TRBJ2-7	TRBV9	-	CASSASGIGYEQYF	TGTGCCAGCAGCGCTAGCGGGATCGGATACGAGCAGTACTTC
-	TRBJ2-1	TRBV27	-	CASSLSPYNEQFF	TGTGCCAGCAGTCTTTCACCCTACAATGAGCAGTTCTTC
-	TRBJ1-2	TRBV5-1	-	CASSLGRLDYGYTF	TGCGCCAGCAGCTTGGGACGCCTGGACTATGGCTACACCTTC
-	TRBJ2-3	TRBV6-5	-	CASSSTSTDTQYF	TGTGCCAGCAGTTCGACTAGCACAGATACGCAGTATTTT
-	TRBJ1-5	TRBV21-1	-	CASSIRDRVQQPQHF	TGTGCCAGCAGCATCCGGGACAGGGTGCAACAGCCCCAGCATTTT
TRBD2	TRBJ2-7	TRBV5-6	-	CASSLLGLGGRIEQYF	TGTGCCAGCAGCTTACTCGGCCTTGGCGGGAGGATCGAGCAGTACTTC
-	TRBJ2-1	TRBV7-2	-	CASSRETLGSHEQFF	TGTGCCAGCAGCCGCGAGACTCTAGGGTCCCATGAGCAGTTCTTC
TRBD1	TRBJ2-4	TRBV5-4	-	CASSFGQGLAKNIQYF	TGTGCCAGCAGCTTTGGACAGGGATTAGCCAAAAACATTCAGTACTTC
TRBD1	TRBJ2-7	TRBV29-1	-	CSVVGQGSYEQYF	TGCAGCGTTGTTGGACAGGGGTCCTACGAGCAGTACTTC
-	TRBJ2-7	TRBV7-2	-	CASSLDPSYEQYF	TGTGCCAGCAGCTTAGACCCCTCCTACGAGCAGTACTTC
-	TRBJ2-7	TRBV5-6	-	CASSLVEGGEQYF	TGTGCCAGCAGCTTGGTCGAGGGTGGCGAGCAGTACTTC
TRBD2	TRBJ2-7	TRBV19	once	CASSARASGSYEQYF	TGTGCCAGTAGTGCCCGGGCTAGCGGGAGCTACGAGCAGTACTTC
TRBD2	TRBJ2-4	TRBV6-1	-	CASSEEFWGGTKNIQYF	TGTGCCAGCAGTGAAGAATTCTGGGGGGGGACCAAAAACATTCAGTACTTC
-	TRBJ1-3	TRBV6-5	-	CASSSTGPLLGNTIYF	TGTGCCAGCAGTTCTACAGGGCCCCTCCTCGGAAACACCATATATTTT
-	TRBJ2-6	TRBV28	-	CASSKVLGGSGANVLTF	TGTGCCAGCAGCAAAGTTCTAGGTGGCTCTGGGGCCAACGTCCTGACTTTC
-	TRBJ2-7	TRBV2	-	CASRGGAGLPAYEQYF	TGTGCCAGCAGGGGTGGAGCAGGACTACCAGCCTACGAGCAGTACTTC
TRBD2	TRBJ2-1	TRBV11-3	-	CASSRSDSGGEQFF	TGTGCCAGCAGCCGATCCGATAGCGGGGGTGAGCAGTTCTTC
TRBD2	TRBJ2-5	TRBV4-1	-	CASSQERREETQYF	TGCGCCAGCAGCCAAGAGAGGCGGGAGGAGACCCAGTACTTC
TRBD2	TRBJ2-2	TRBV6-5	-	CASSQRDVTGELFF	TGTGCCAGCAGTCAGCGGGACGTTACCGGGGAGCTGTTTTTT
TRBD2	TRBJ2-3	TRBV28	-	CASSLTFSYSGRAKVNTQYF	TGTGCCAGCAGTTTAACCTTTTCCTATAGCGGGAGGGCCAAAGTAAATACGCAGTATTTT
TRBD1	TRBJ1-2	TRBV6-1	-	CASSESGTGVGGYTF	TGTGCCAGCAGTGAATCTGGGACAGGGGTAGGGGGCTACACCTTC
-	TRBJ2-4	TRBV5-1	-	CASSAGTLAKNIQYF	TGCGCCAGCAGCGCCGGGACTTTAGCCAAAAACATTCAGTACTTC
-	TRBJ2-3	TRBV5-1	-	CASSLVPGTDTQYF	TGCGCCAGCAGCTTGGTTCCCGGCACAGATACGCAGTATTTT
-	TRBJ2-1	TRBV19	-	CASSIGTKQFF	TGTGCCAGTAGTATAGGGACGAAACAGTTCTTC
-	TRBJ1-5	TRBV19	-	CASSRGVPQPQHF	TGTGCCAGTAGTAGGGGGGTCCCTCAGCCCCAGCATTTT
-	TRBJ2-6	TRBV6-5	-	CASRLRDSGANVLTF	TGTGCCAGCAGGCTGAGGGATTCAGGGGCCAACGTCCTGACTTTC
TRBD1	TRBJ1-2	TRBV2	-	CASSEAFTSDRGRRSNYGYTF	TGTGCCAGCAGTGAAGCTTTTACGTCAGACAGGGGCCGCCGCTCTAACTATGGCTACACCTTC
TRBD1	TRBJ1-2	TRBV28	-	CASSRVRQGAHGYTF	TGTGCCAGCAGCCGGGTTCGACAGGGGGCGCATGGCTACACCTTC
TRBD1	TRBJ2-2	TRBV5-5	once	CASSTGTGGYTGELFF	TGTGCCAGCAGCACCGGGACAGGGGGCTACACCGGGGAGCTGTTTTTT
-	TRBJ2-3	TRBV13	-	CASSLKQGADTQYF	TGTGCCAGCAGCCTAAAGCAGGGTGCAGATACGCAGTATTTT